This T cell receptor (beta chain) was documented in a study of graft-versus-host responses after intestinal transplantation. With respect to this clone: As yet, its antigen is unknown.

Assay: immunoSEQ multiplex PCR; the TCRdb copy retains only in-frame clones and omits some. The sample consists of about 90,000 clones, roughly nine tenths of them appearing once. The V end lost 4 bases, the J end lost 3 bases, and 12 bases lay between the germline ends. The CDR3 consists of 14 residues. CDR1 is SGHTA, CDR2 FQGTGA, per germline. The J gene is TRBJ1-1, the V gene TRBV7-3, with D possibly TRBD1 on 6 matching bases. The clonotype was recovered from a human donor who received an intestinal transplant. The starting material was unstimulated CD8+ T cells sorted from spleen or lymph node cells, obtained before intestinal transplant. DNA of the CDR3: TGTGCCAGCAGCTCAGGGGCTGCGGACACTGAAGCTTTCTTT. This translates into CASSSGAADTEAFF.